These T cell receptor beta chains were read from a single sample in a study of siplizumab effects on memory and regulatory T cells. Produced via immunoSEQ multiplex PCR; TCRdb's table is partial and in-frame only. Of 50,000 or so clones listed, 93% are singletons. The sequenced sample was CD8+ T cells sorted from blood. Source of these receptors: a human donor in good health. Both conserved end residues are part of each CDR3. The D gene is left open where the match is weak. Some rows mark clone size as missing; the rest say once, few, many or name a class of expanded clone.

d_gene: .
j_gene: TRBJ2-7
v_gene: TRBV6-1
abundance: once
CDR3nt: TGTGCCAGCAGGAAGGGGCAGGACGGTTACTACGAGCAGTACTTC
CDR3aa: CASRKGQDGYYEQYF

d_gene: TRBD2
j_gene: TRBJ2-1
v_gene: TRBV7-3
abundance: once
CDR3nt: TGTGCCAGCAGCTCTCGCTCCGGGACTAGCCGTGAGCAGTTCTTC
CDR3aa: CASSSRSGTSREQFF

d_gene: .
j_gene: TRBJ2-3
v_gene: TRBV27
abundance: .
CDR3nt: TGTGCCAGCGGGGAATCAGATACGCAGTATTTT
CDR3aa: CASGESDTQYF

d_gene: .
j_gene: TRBJ1-1
v_gene: TRBV7-8
abundance: .
CDR3nt: TGTGCCAGCAGCTTAGGGCCTTCTGAAGCTTTCTTT
CDR3aa: CASSLGPSEAFF

d_gene: .
j_gene: TRBJ1-1
v_gene: TRBV7-9
abundance: few
CDR3nt: TGTGCCAGCAGCGGTTCGAACACTGAAGCTTTCTTT
CDR3aa: CASSGSNTEAFF

d_gene: TRBD1
j_gene: TRBJ1-1
v_gene: TRBV6-6
abundance: once
CDR3nt: TGTGCCAGCAGTTTTCAGGGGGATGACACTGAAGCTTTCTTT
CDR3aa: CASSFQGDDTEAFF

d_gene: .
j_gene: TRBJ2-2
v_gene: TRBV9
abundance: few
CDR3nt: TGTGCCAGCAGCCCGGACCCAAGCATGGAGCTGTTTTTT
CDR3aa: CASSPDPSMELFF

d_gene: .
j_gene: TRBJ2-1
v_gene: TRBV30
abundance: once
CDR3nt: TGTGCCGGCCAGGTTACTGAGCAGTTCTTC
CDR3aa: CAGQVTEQFF

d_gene: .
j_gene: TRBJ1-1
v_gene: TRBV30
abundance: .
CDR3nt: TGTGCCTGGAACTATTGGGGGAACACTGAAGCTTTCTTT
CDR3aa: CAWNYWGNTEAFF

d_gene: TRBD2
j_gene: TRBJ2-3
v_gene: TRBV9
abundance: .
CDR3nt: TGTGCCAGCAGCGTAGAAGGGACTAGCGGGTCCACAGATACGCAGTATTTT
CDR3aa: CASSVEGTSGSTDTQYF

d_gene: .
j_gene: TRBJ1-1
v_gene: TRBV18
abundance: once
CDR3nt: TGTGCCAGCTCACCAAGAACGGCCGACACTGAAGCTTTCTTT
CDR3aa: CASSPRTADTEAFF

d_gene: TRBD1
j_gene: TRBJ2-7
v_gene: TRBV7-7
abundance: .
CDR3nt: TGTGCTAGCAGCCCAGGGACAGGAAGCTCCTACGAGCAGTACTTC
CDR3aa: CASSPGTGSSYEQYF

d_gene: .
j_gene: TRBJ2-7
v_gene: TRBV28
abundance: .
CDR3nt: TGTGCCAGCAGAACAGCCGCGCAAGCCTACGAGCAGTACTTC
CDR3aa: CASRTAAQAYEQYF

d_gene: TRBD2
j_gene: TRBJ2-1
v_gene: TRBV18
abundance: .
CDR3nt: TGTGCCAGCTCACGTCTGACTAGCGGGAGCTCCTACAATGAGCAGTTCTTC
CDR3aa: CASSRLTSGSSYNEQFF

d_gene: TRBD1
j_gene: TRBJ2-7
v_gene: TRBV13
abundance: .
CDR3nt: TGTGCCAGCAGCTTGGAGACAGGGTTCCACGAGCAGTACTTC
CDR3aa: CASSLETGFHEQYF

d_gene: TRBD2
j_gene: TRBJ2-1
v_gene: TRBV7-2
abundance: .
CDR3nt: TGTGCCAGCAGCTTTTCTAGCGGGTGGATCGGTAATGAGCAGTTCTTC
CDR3aa: CASSFSSGWIGNEQFF

d_gene: .
j_gene: TRBJ1-4
v_gene: TRBV27
abundance: .
CDR3nt: TGTGCCAGCAGTTTAAATTTAGGTGAAAAACTGTTTTTT
CDR3aa: CASSLNLGEKLFF

d_gene: .
j_gene: TRBJ2-7
v_gene: TRBV28
abundance: .
CDR3nt: TGTGCCAGCAGTTTAGCCGACTACGAGCAGTACTTC
CDR3aa: CASSLADYEQYF

d_gene: .
j_gene: TRBJ2-1
v_gene: TRBV10-1
abundance: .
CDR3nt: TGCGCCAGCAGTGAGTCGGGGGTCACCAATGAGCAGTTCTTC
CDR3aa: CASSESGVTNEQFF

d_gene: .
j_gene: TRBJ1-2
v_gene: TRBV4-3
abundance: .
CDR3nt: TGCGCCAGCAGCCCCGGGGAAGGCTACACCTTC
CDR3aa: CASSPGEGYTF

d_gene: .
j_gene: TRBJ2-7
v_gene: TRBV19
abundance: .
CDR3nt: TGTGCCAGTAGCCTTAAGGGGCACGAGCAGTACTTC
CDR3aa: CASSLKGHEQYF

d_gene: TRBD2
j_gene: TRBJ2-3
v_gene: TRBV15
abundance: .
CDR3nt: TGTGCCACCAGCAGAAAGGACGGACTAGCGGGAGCAGATACGCAGTATTTT
CDR3aa: CATSRKDGLAGADTQYF

d_gene: .
j_gene: TRBJ1-2
v_gene: TRBV6-5
abundance: .
CDR3nt: TGTGCCAGCAGTTACGGGTCAGGGGCGGACTATGGCTACACCTTC
CDR3aa: CASSYGSGADYGYTF

d_gene: .
j_gene: TRBJ2-7
v_gene: TRBV2
abundance: once
CDR3nt: TGTGCCAGCAGTGGCAGGGGTGACGAGCAGTACTTC
CDR3aa: CASSGRGDEQYF